The 27 T cell receptor beta chains presented below share a single source sample, sequenced in a study of long-term antiretroviral therapy in people with HIV. The immunoSEQ assay was v3.0, run at survey level. Assay: immunoSEQ multiplex PCR; the TCRdb copy retains only in-frame clones and omits some. The table shows around 30,000 clones, with about 95% occurring only once. Material: unsorted PBMCs, obtained 5.3 years after starting antiretroviral therapy. These receptors were collected from a man in his thirties or forties with HIV.

V usage is TRBV6-1 and J usage is TRBJ1-2, with 8 nucleotides matching TRBD1. CDR3 length: 13 residues. Germline values: CDR1 MNHNS, CDR2 SASEGT. Trimming removed 6 bases from V and 3 bases from J; junction bases left unmatched: 3. CDR3 sequence reads: CASRPGQDYGYTF. The CDR3 nucleotides read TGTGCCAGCAGGCCGGGACAGGACTATGGCTACACCTTC.

This clone was seen a single time. The chain combines TRBV7-8 with TRBJ1-2; no definite D call. The germline V gene has CDR1 SGHVS and CDR2 FQNEAQ. CDR3 size: 15 residues. With 5 bases removed from V and 3 bases from J, the gap between germline ends came to 16 bases. CDR3 coding DNA: TGTGCCAGCAGCCCTCTTACGTGGACGGACTATGGCTACACCTTC. Protein: CASSPLTWTDYGYTF.

This clone appeared a single time. This sequence joins TRBV7-8 and TRBJ2-7, with a tentative D call TRBD2 (5 bases). Trimming removed 5 bases from V and 2 bases from J, with 13 bases in between. In germline, CDR1 is SGHVS, CDR2 FQNEAQ. The length of the CDR3 is 14 residues. CDR3 region: CASSEYGLTYEQYF. The CDR3 nucleotides are TGTGCCAGCAGCGAATATGGACTTACCTACGAGCAGTACTTC.

The genes are TRBV6-4 and TRBJ2-1; the match to TRBD2 covers 7 bases. The J segment lost 2 bases and the V segment lost 5 bases, leaving 3 bases of the junction unmatched. The germline V gene has CDR1 MRHNA and CDR2 SNTAGT. The CDR3 contains 14 residues. The CDR3 nucleotides read TGTGCCAGCAGTAAAAGCGGGGCCTACAATGAGCAGTTCTTC. Translating gives CASSKSGAYNEQFF.

This chain uses TRBV7-2 with TRBJ1-6; no firm D call. Germline lookup yields CDR1 SGHTA and CDR2 FQGNSA. This CDR3 spans 13 amino acids. V was trimmed by 1 base and J by 9 bases, leaving 7 bases between them. CDR3 nucleotides: TGTGCCAGCAGCTTAGATGGGTTTTCACCCCTCCACTTT. Its translation: CASSLDGFSPLHF. Combining the CDR3 with reference TRBV7-2 and TRBJ1-6 gives the whole variable domain GAGVSQSPSNKVTEKGKDVELRCDPISGHTALYWYRQSLGQGLEFLIYFQGNSAPDKSGLPSDRFSAERTGGSVSTLTIQRTQQEDSAVYLCASSLDGFSPLHFGNGTRLTVT.

Comment on this clone: The same CDR3 also results from other DNA sequences found in this sample. The chain joins TRBV29-1 to TRBJ2-3; D is possibly TRBD1 (6 bases). The length of the CDR3 is 14 residues. V lost 3 bases to trimming and J lost 2 bases, with 12 bases between them. Per germline, CDR1 SQVTM and CDR2 ANQGSEA. The CDR3 sequence is CSVEGQGYTDTQYF. DNA of the CDR3: TGCAGCGTTGAGGGCCAGGGGTACACAGATACGCAGTATTTT.

This sequence joins TRBV7-9 and TRBJ1-6; D ambiguous. Germline CDR1 and CDR2: SEHNR and FQNEAQ (reference sequence). The CDR3 is 13 amino acids. The V end was cut by 0 bases, the J end by 10 bases, with 7 bases between. CDR3 sequence: CASSLAHESPLHF. Written as DNA, the CDR3 is TGTGCCAGCAGCTTAGCCCACGAATCACCCCTCCACTTT.

The J gene is TRBJ1-2, the V gene TRBV29-1, with a possible D match to TRBD1 (5 bases). The V end was cut by 7 bases, the J end by 5 bases, with 20 bases between. Germline values: CDR1 SQVTM, CDR2 ANQGSEA. The length of the CDR3 is 14 residues. The CDR3 is CSAHEGPGGYGYTF. The CDR3 DNA follows: TGCAGCGCACATGAAGGCCCGGGGGGATATGGCTACACCTTC.

This clone showed up just once. The V and J genes are TRBV5-4 and TRBJ2-3, with unresolved D. Germline V CDR1 and CDR2: SGHNT, YYREEE (reference sequence). The V gene lost 0 bases and the J gene lost 0 bases, with 2 bases spanning the gap. This CDR3 is 13 amino acids long. The CDR3 region is CASSLDSTDTQYF. The CDR3 coding sequence is TGTGCCAGCAGCTTGGACAGCACAGATACGCAGTATTTT. Full variable domain (remainder filled in from reference TRBV5-4 and TRBJ2-3): ETGVTQSPTHLIKTRGQQVTLRCSSQSGHNTVSWYQQALGQGPQFIFQYYREEENGRGNFPPRFSGLQFPNYSSELNVNALELDDSALYLCASSLDSTDTQYFGPGTRLTVL.

This chain uses TRBV15 with TRBJ1-2; 7 bases match TRBD1. J lost 5 bases, V lost 0 bases, and 6 bases had no gene match. Germline V CDR1 and CDR2: LNHNV, YYDKDF (reference sequence). The CDR3 runs 15 residues. CDR3 DNA sequence: TGTGCCACCAGCAGAGATAGAGGGGGCGTGTATGGCTACACCTTC. It specifies CATSRDRGGVYGYTF.

The chain recombines TRBV15 with TRBJ2-1, with a tentative D call TRBD2 (5 bases). With 11 bases removed from V and 7 bases from J, the gap between germline ends came to 12 bases. CDR1 is LNHNV, CDR2 YYDKDF, per germline (reference sequence). There are 11 residues in the CDR3. CDR3 sequence (DNA): TGTGCCTCCTCTTCGGGGAATGAGCAGTTCTTC. The encoded protein is CASSSGNEQFF.

This clone was seen only once. This chain links TRBV5-4 with TRBJ1-2; 8 bases agree with TRBD1. From germline, CDR1 is SGHNT and CDR2 YYREEE (reference sequence). CDR3 length: 13 residues. V shed 4 bases, J shed 6 bases, and the junction held 5 bases outside the gene matches. The CDR3 loop is CASSVTGGDGYTF. CDR3 bases: TGTGCCAGCAGCGTCACAGGGGGGGATGGCTACACCTTC.

CDR3 nucleotide sequence: TGTGCCAGCAGTATCGACAGGGGCGATCAGCCCCAGCATTTT. This codes for CASSIDRGDQPQHF. J is TRBJ1-5 and V is TRBV6-1, with 8 bases lining up with TRBD1. CDR3 length equals 14 residues. Germline CDR1 reads MNHNS; CDR2 reads SASEGT. V lost 5 bases and J lost 5; bases outside the gene matches: 5.

The V gene is TRBV30, the J gene TRBJ2-1; 7 positions agree with TRBD2. The V gene's germline CDR1 is GTSNPN and CDR2 SVGIG (reference sequence). The CDR3 runs 14 residues. V lost 2 bases to trimming and J lost 6 bases; unmatched junction nucleotides: 7. The CDR3 spells CAWSSAGVLNEQFF. DNA of the CDR3: TGTGCCTGGAGTTCTGCGGGGGTTCTCAATGAGCAGTTCTTC.

The CDR3, as DNA: TGTGCCAGCAGCGTAGGGACGGACTACAATGAGCAGTTCTTC. Translating it yields CASSVGTDYNEQFF. The gene calls are TRBV9 and TRBJ2-1; D gene unclear. The CDR3 is 14 amino acids. V lost 0 bases to trimming and J lost 3 bases, with 7 bases between them. Germline CDR1 is SGDLS and CDR2 is YYNGEE.

The chain carries TRBV15 and TRBJ2-5; D unclear. There are 12 residues in the CDR3. V was pared by 0 bases and J by 4 bases, with 3 bases between. Germline V gene data show CDR1 as LNHNV and CDR2 as YYDKDF (reference sequence). CDR3 sequence reads: CATSRDRETQYF. The CDR3, as DNA: TGTGCCACCAGCAGAGATCGAGAGACCCAGTACTTC.

The V call is TRBV4-3, the J call TRBJ2-1; 13 nucleotides line up with TRBD2. The germline V gene encodes CDR1 LGHNA and CDR2 YSLEER. The junction had 3 bases not matched to a gene; V was cut back by 5 bases and J by 5 bases. The CDR3 has 15 residues. DNA of the CDR3: TGCGCCAGCAGCTACGGGACTAGCGGGAACAATGAGCAGTTCTTC. Encoded protein: CASSYGTSGNNEQFF.

This chain uses TRBV13 with TRBJ2-5; 9 bases line up with TRBD1. The better agreement between TRBJ2-7 and the DNA end casts doubt on the J call. This CDR3 region has 14 residues. Germline assignment: CDR1 PRHDT and CDR2 FYEKMQ (reference sequence). The CDR3 protein is CASSPGTGTYEQYF. The CDR3 DNA follows: TGTGCCAGCAGCCCCGGGACAGGGACGTACGAGCAGTACTTC.

The rearrangement links TRBV29-1 to TRBJ2-5, with 10 bases aligning to TRBD1. The germline gives CDR1 SQVTM, CDR2 ANQGSEA. Germline trimming cut 8 bases from V and 1 base from J; bases unmatched to any gene: 7. The CDR3 contains 14 residues. DNA of the CDR3: TGCAGCTCGACCGGGACAGGGGTCCAAGAGACCCAGTACTTC. Its translation: CSSTGTGVQETQYF.

The genes are TRBV10-3 and TRBJ1-2; 7 nucleotides agree with TRBD1. V lost 8 bases to trimming and J lost 2 bases; unmatched junction nucleotides: 5. Germline lookup yields CDR1 ENHRY and CDR2 SYGVKD. The CDR3 consists of 13 residues. The CDR3 coding sequence is TGTGCCATCCTTGGGACAGAGAACTATGGCTACACCTTC. Its translation is CAILGTENYGYTF.

The CDR3 loop is CASSGRSGGDRGRYNEQFF. DNA for the CDR3: TGTGCCAGCAGCGGTCGTAGCGGGGGGGACAGGGGGCGTTACAATGAGCAGTTCTTC. The V call is TRBV9, the J call TRBJ2-1; a possible D gene is TRBD1 (12 bases). The CDR3 is made up of 19 amino acids. Trimming took off 3 bases at V and 4 bases at J, with 26 bases between the two ends. Germline V lookup: CDR1 SGDLS, CDR2 YYNGEE.

The table lists this clone with a count of one. The chain recombines TRBV5-4 with TRBJ1-1; perhaps TRBD1 as D (6 bases). Germline lookup yields CDR1 SGHNT and CDR2 YYREEE (reference sequence). V lost 2 bases and J 0 bases, leaving 17 bases between the germline ends. The CDR3 runs 17 residues. CDR3 sequence (DNA): TGTGCCAGCAGCTTTGGATCCCCGGGGGGCTTGAACACTGAAGCTTTCTTT. Amino acids: CASSFGSPGGLNTEAFF. Looking up the rest from reference TRBV5-4 and TRBJ1-1 gives the full variable domain: ETGVTQSPTHLIKTRGQQVTLRCSSQSGHNTVSWYQQALGQGPQFIFQYYREEENGRGNFPPRFSGLQFPNYSSELNVNALELDDSALYLCASSFGSPGGLNTEAFFGQGTRLTVV.

The CDR3 bases are TGTGCCATCAGGGGACTAGCGACTTCCTACGAGCAGTACTTC. It translates to CAIRGLATSYEQYF. The chain employs TRBV7-9 and TRBJ2-7; 10 bases match TRBD2. The V and J ends lost 10 bases and 1 base, in that order; junction bases with no gene match: 7. The CDR3 is 14 amino acids. Germline lookup yields CDR1 SEHNR and CDR2 FQNEAQ (reference sequence).

V is TRBV5-1 and J is TRBJ2-5, with 9 bases fitting TRBD1. Germline assignment: CDR1 SGHRS and CDR2 YFSETQ. This CDR3 spans 15 amino acids. The junction had 6 bases not matched to a gene; V was cut back by 4 bases and J by 2 bases. The CDR3 protein is CASSRSQGAQETQYF. The CDR3 bases are TGCGCCAGCAGCAGATCACAGGGGGCGCAAGAGACCCAGTACTTC.

The chain links TRBV27 to TRBJ2-1; 9 bases fit TRBD2. From germline, CDR1 is MNHEY and CDR2 SMNVEV (reference sequence). CDR3 length: 18 residues. The V segment lost 5 bases and the J segment 0 bases; nucleotides outside the gene matches: 11. CDR3 in amino acids: CASSPAAGGPLSYNEQFF. In DNA form, the CDR3 reads TGTGCCAGCAGTCCAGCAGCGGGAGGCCCCCTCTCCTACAATGAGCAGTTCTTC.

The rearrangement joins TRBV20-1 to TRBJ2-3; D not certain. CDR3 length: 11 residues. With 0 bases removed from V and 9 bases from J, the gap between germline ends came to 7 bases. From germline, CDR1 is DFQATT and CDR2 SNEGSKA (reference sequence). CDR3 protein: CSARDAGTQYF. The CDR3 DNA sequence: TGCAGTGCTAGAGACGCCGGGACGCAGTATTTT.

The chain combines TRBV11-2 with TRBJ2-2; a possible D gene is TRBD1 (5 bases). Germline V CDR1 and CDR2: SGHAT, FQNNGV. V dropped 5 bases and J dropped 0 bases, with 13 bases sitting between them. The CDR3 length is 16 residues. The CDR3 is CASSPRAPANTGELFF. The CDR3, as DNA: TGTGCCAGCAGCCCCAGGGCCCCCGCGAACACCGGGGAGCTGTTTTTT.